The 23 T cell receptor beta chains presented below share a single source sample, sequenced in a study of control samples from healthy donors and cancer patients. Measured with immunoSEQ multiplex PCR; TCRdb has only the in-frame clones, and not every one. Of some 130,000 clones listed, about 95% were seen once; the top ten hold 3.6%. Sequences were obtained from blood. These receptor sequences come from a man in his thirties or forties in good health.

The chain employs TRBV2 and TRBJ2-5; perhaps TRBD2 as D (7 bases). The CDR3 contains 18 residues. Germline assignment: CDR1 SNHLY and CDR2 FYNNEI. V was shortened by 6 bases and J by 5 bases, with 28 bases between the two germline ends. In DNA, the CDR3 is TGTGCCAGCAGCCAGTTCGGGGGGCGTGGCGGAAAAGGGGAGACCCAGTACTTC. The encoded protein is CASSQFGGRGGKGETQYF.

The chain combines TRBV30 with TRBJ1-2; possibly TRBD1 for D (6 bases). Germline V gives CDR1 GTSNPN, CDR2 SVGIG (reference sequence). The CDR3 totals 14 residues. V lost 2 bases to trimming and J lost 4 bases, with 14 bases between them. Written as DNA, the CDR3 is TGTGCCTGGAGTCCCGGGGGCGCGTTCTATGGCTACACCTTC. This translates into CAWSPGGAFYGYTF.

The genes are TRBV5-1 and TRBJ1-1; 12 positions agree with TRBD1. Trimming at V came to 7 bases and at J to 9 bases, leaving 10 bases not matched to a gene. The CDR3 is made up of 14 amino acids. CDR1 SGHRS and CDR2 YFSETQ come from the germline V gene. CDR3 in DNA: TGCGCCAGCGGACCCGGGACAGGGGGCTACAAAGCTTTCTTT. Translation: CASGPGTGGYKAFF.

The chain has TRBV5-5 and TRBJ2-1; D not certain. Germline V gives CDR1 SGHKS, CDR2 YYEKEE (reference sequence). The V end was cut by 0 bases, the J end by 3 bases, with 10 bases between. The CDR3 spans 15 residues. The CDR3 nucleotides read TGTGCCAGCAGCTTGGTCAGAGAGATCTACAATGAGCAGTTCTTC. Amino acid sequence: CASSLVREIYNEQFF.

This clone was seen once. The genes are TRBV11-2 and TRBJ1-4; the match to TRBD1 covers 7 bases. The CDR3 extends over 16 amino acids. V lost 5 bases and J lost 6; bases outside the gene matches: 12. Germline V gene lookup returns CDR1 SGHAT and CDR2 FQNNGV. CDR3 sequence (DNA): TGTGCCAGCAGCACTATGACAGGGCGGGTGCATGAAAAACTGTTTTTT. Translating it yields CASSTMTGRVHEKLFF.

This clone has more than one count but fewer than ten. The V and J genes are TRBV9 and TRBJ2-3; 12 nucleotides match TRBD2. Germline values: CDR1 SGDLS, CDR2 YYNGEE. This CDR3 contains 16 residues. V shed 3 bases, J shed 10 bases, and the junction held 12 bases outside the gene matches. The CDR3 DNA sequence: TGTGCCAGCAGCGGCGGACTAGCGGGGCCGCTGGCATCGCAGTATTTT. Amino acid sequence: CASSGGLAGPLASQYF.

V and J are TRBV6-2 or TRBV6-3 and TRBJ1-3; weak D call: TRBD1 (6 bases). CDR3 length: 15 amino acids. V was pared by 6 bases and J by 0 bases, with 12 bases between. Germline loops: CDR1 MNHEY, CDR2 SVGEGT. The CDR3 is CASSEQGVSGNTIYF. The CDR3 DNA is TGTGCCAGCAGCGAACAGGGTGTCTCTGGAAACACCATATATTTT.

The J gene is TRBJ2-1, the V gene TRBV4-3; 11 bases are a match to TRBD2. CDR3 length equals 16 residues. With V trimmed by 4 bases and J by 9 bases, 11 bases remained unmatched. Germline V gene sequence: CDR1 LGHNA, CDR2 YSLEER. CDR3 sequence: CASSPRPTSGVFEQFF. The DNA for the CDR3 is TGCGCCAGCAGCCCCCGCCCGACTAGCGGGGTTTTTGAGCAGTTCTTC.

Only one count was recorded for this clone. The chain carries TRBV6-6 and TRBJ1-5; TRBD1 matches 10 bases. The germline gives CDR1 MNHNY, CDR2 SVGAGI (reference sequence). Trimming removed 2 bases from V and 2 bases from J; junction bases left unmatched: 0. This CDR3 contains 15 residues. In DNA form, the CDR3 reads TGTGCCAGCAGTTACGGGACAGGGGGCAATCAGCCCCAGCATTTT. As protein: CASSYGTGGNQPQHF.

This clone was found once. This chain joins TRBV7-2 and TRBJ1-3; no firm D call. The CDR3 is 13 amino acids. In germline, CDR1 is SGHTA, CDR2 FQGNSA. Trimming cost V 5 bases and J 2 bases, with 7 bases left between them. CDR3 protein: CASSRKTGNTIYF. CDR3 coding DNA: TGTGCCAGCAGCAGGAAGACTGGAAACACCATATATTTT.

The chain employs TRBV28 and TRBJ1-4, with 7 bases aligning to TRBD1. This CDR3 has 14 residues. Per the germline V gene, CDR1 is MDHEN and CDR2 is SYDVKM. The V segment lost 3 bases and the J segment 5 bases; nucleotides outside the gene matches: 3. The CDR3 loop is CASSLQGGNEKLFF. The CDR3 nucleotides read TGTGCCAGCAGTTTGCAGGGGGGCAATGAAAAACTGTTTTTT.

The gene calls are TRBV27 and TRBJ2-3; 8 bases agree with TRBD2. The CDR3 spans 15 residues. Germline lookup yields CDR1 MNHEY and CDR2 SMNVEV (reference sequence). The trim removed 5 bases at V and 2 bases at J, leaving 6 bases unmatched. The CDR3, as DNA: TGTGCCAGCAGTCCGCGGGGGGCCTACACAGATACGCAGTATTTT. Protein: CASSPRGAYTDTQYF.

J is TRBJ1-2 and V is TRBV3-1 (or the pseudogene TRBV3-2); D not resolved. The CDR3 consists of 12 residues. The germline V and J ends were trimmed by 1 base and 8 bases, with 8 bases remaining between them. Germline V gives CDR1 LGHDT, CDR2 YNNKEL (reference sequence). The CDR3 region is CASSQGLVGYTF. CDR3 in DNA: TGTGCCAGCAGCCAAGGGCTAGTGGGCTACACCTTC.

V is TRBV5-1 and J is TRBJ2-5; TRBD2 matches 7 bases. With V trimmed by 7 bases and J by 2 bases, 5 bases remained unmatched. Germline V gives CDR1 SGHRS, CDR2 YFSETQ. The CDR3 length is 13 residues. The CDR3 coding sequence is TGCGCCAGCGCCCACGGGGGGCAAGAGACCCAGTACTTC. Translation: CASAHGGQETQYF.

CDR3 DNA sequence: TGCGCCAGCAGCCTTAATCCCCCTTTGGTAGCCGAGAATGAGCAGTTCTTC. Its translation is CASSLNPPLVAENEQFF. V gene TRBV5-1 combines with J gene TRBJ2-1; D unresolved. V lost 4 bases and J 7 bases, leaving 24 bases between the germline ends. Looked up from germline, CDR1 is SGHRS and CDR2 is YFSETQ. The CDR3 length is 17 residues.

In DNA form, the CDR3 reads TGTGCCTGGAGTGGGTCCGGGGCTGAAGCTTTCTTT. Translating gives CAWSGSGAEAFF. The chain combines TRBV30 with TRBJ1-1; D gene ambiguous. The length of the CDR3 is 12 residues. V was pared by 1 base and J by 6 bases, with 9 bases between. Germline CDR1 is GTSNPN and CDR2 is SVGIG (reference sequence).

This clone was found once. The chain carries TRBV19 and TRBJ1-1; D gene unclear. CDR3 length: 11 residues. Germline loops: CDR1 LNHDA, CDR2 SQIVND (reference sequence). The germline V and J ends were trimmed by 6 bases and 6 bases, with 8 bases remaining between them. The CDR3 here is CASRGQPEAFF. The CDR3 nucleotides read TGTGCCAGTAGGGGCCAACCTGAAGCTTTCTTT.

This chain links TRBV21-1 with TRBJ2-7; the table gives TRBD1 as D, unverified against the DNA. TRBV21-1 is designated a pseudogene. The CDR3 length is 16 residues. As DNA, the CDR3 is TGTGCCAGCAGTCACCCTACTAGGACAGGGATTCCCGAGCAGTACTTC. It codes for CASSHPTRTGIPEQYF.

The genes are TRBV5-4 and TRBJ2-5; no clear D gene. The CDR3 sequence is 11 residues long. V shed 3 bases and J shed 2 bases, with 2 bases lying between them. Germline loops: CDR1 SGHNT, CDR2 YYREEE (reference sequence). CDR3 bases: TGTGCCAGCAGCTCTCAAGAGACCCAGTACTTC. Residues: CASSSQETQYF.

J is TRBJ1-3 and V is TRBV4-2, with no clear D. CDR3 length: 11 amino acids. The V gene's germline CDR1 is LGHNA and CDR2 YNFKEQ. The V gene lost 1 base and the J gene lost 5 bases, with 0 bases spanning the gap. The CDR3 DNA reads as TGTGCCAGCAGCCAAGGAAACACCATATATTTT. This translates into CASSQGNTIYF.

The CDR3 region is CASSSNTGEQYF. The CDR3 nucleotides read TGTGCCAGCAGTTCAAATACGGGGGAGCAGTACTTC. The chain carries TRBV28 and TRBJ2-7, with D perhaps TRBD2 (5 bases). Germline V gene sequence: CDR1 MDHEN, CDR2 SYDVKM. This CDR3 is 12 amino acids long. V lost 4 bases and J 7 bases, leaving 11 bases between the germline ends. Combining the CDR3 with reference TRBV28 and TRBJ2-7 gives the whole variable domain DVKVTQSSRYLVKRTGEKVFLECVQDMDHENMFWYRQDPGLGLRLIYFSYDVKMKEKGDIPEGYSVSREKKERFSLILESASTNQTSMYLCASSSNTGEQYFGPGTRLTVT.

The J gene is TRBJ1-2, the V gene TRBV18; D is possibly TRBD1 (6 bases). The ends were cut back, 2 bases at V and 0 bases at J, with 13 bases in the middle. This CDR3 is 16 amino acids long. Germline V gene sequence: CDR1 KGHSH, CDR2 LQKENI. CDR3 region: CASSPVQGSTNYGYTF. The CDR3 DNA reads TGTGCCAGCTCACCAGTCCAGGGGTCTACTAACTATGGCTACACCTTC.

The V gene is TRBV7-9, the J gene TRBJ1-1; TRBD1 agrees at 8 bases. The CDR3 consists of 17 residues. V lost 1 base, J lost 0 bases, and 7 bases stayed unmatched. CDR1 is SEHNR and CDR2 is FQNEAQ in the germline V gene (reference sequence). The CDR3 DNA reads TGTGCCAGCAGCTTAGGGCCGTACAGGGGGATGAACACTGAAGCTTTCTTT. Amino acids: CASSLGPYRGMNTEAFF.